Sequencing of this TCR beta chain was carried out in a study of blood T cell repertoires in COVID-19. Overall study: Nucleic acid was either cDNA or gDNA, and it came from T cells, B-cell-depleted T cells, or PBMCs.

The protocol was immunoSEQ multiplex PCR, while the TCRdb copy is restricted to in-frame clones and leaves out a portion. Of 90,000 to 150,000 clones in the sample, roughly four fifths were seen once. The V segment lost 5 bases and the J segment 5 bases; nucleotides outside the gene matches: 13. Germline-derived CDR1 and CDR2 are SGHRS and YFSETQ. This CDR3 comprises 17 residues. The receptor was isolated from a man aged 50 or older with acute or convalescent COVID-19. The chain joins TRBV5-1 to TRBJ2-2; 9 positions match TRBD1. The sample was peripheral blood. CDR3 DNA: TGCGCCAGCAGAATGGACAGGGGACCCCAAGGGACCGGGGAGCTGTTTTTT. Translated, it gives CASRMDRGPQGTGELFF. The full variable domain, completed using reference TRBV5-1 and TRBJ2-2, is KAGVTQTPRYLIKTRGQQVTLSCSPISGHRSVSWYQQTPGQGLQFLFEYFSETQRNKGNFPGRFSGRQFSNSRSEMNVSTLELGDSALYLCASRMDRGPQGTGELFFGEGSRLTVL.